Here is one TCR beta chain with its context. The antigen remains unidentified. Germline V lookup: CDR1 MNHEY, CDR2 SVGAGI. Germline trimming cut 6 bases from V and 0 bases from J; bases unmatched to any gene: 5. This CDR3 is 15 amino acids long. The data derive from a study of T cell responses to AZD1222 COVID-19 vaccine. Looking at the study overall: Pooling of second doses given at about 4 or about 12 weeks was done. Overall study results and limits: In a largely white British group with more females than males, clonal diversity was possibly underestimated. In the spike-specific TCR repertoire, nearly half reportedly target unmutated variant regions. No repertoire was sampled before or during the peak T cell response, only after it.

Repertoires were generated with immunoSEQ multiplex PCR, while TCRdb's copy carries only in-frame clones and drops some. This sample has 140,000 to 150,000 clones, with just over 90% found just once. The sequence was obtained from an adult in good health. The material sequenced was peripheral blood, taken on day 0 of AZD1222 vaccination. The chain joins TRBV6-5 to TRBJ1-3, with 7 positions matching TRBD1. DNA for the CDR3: TGTGCCAGCAGCCGACAGGGTATCTCTGGAAACACCATATATTTT. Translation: CASSRQGISGNTIYF.